Listed below are T cell receptor beta chains from one sample, sequenced in a study of CD8 T cells in Susac syndrome. TCRdb passed the immunoSEQ multiplex PCR reads through MiXCR, listing each CDR3 protein once. The sample shows around 170,000 distinct CDR3 sequences, 95% of them seen only once. The sequenced sample was CD8+ T cells from PBMCs. Receptors were obtained from a human donor with Susac syndrome. Both conserved end residues are part of each CDR3. Fields, in order: clone size, V gene, J gene, CDR3 length, CDR3 protein. Size is omitted from some rows. Given values are once, few, many or a class for expanded clones.

NA,TRBV6-2/TRBV6-3,TRBJ2-3,14,CASSLGTSADTQYF
NA,TRBV15,TRBJ2-7,16,CATSRVTAGLNYEQYF
NA,TRBV27,TRBJ2-1,14,CASSPSGRAHEQFF
NA,TRBV3-1,TRBJ1-1,13,CASSQGQNTEAFF
NA,TRBV20-1,TRBJ2-1,14,CSATTGGAYNEQFF
NA,TRBV28,TRBJ2-5,18,CASSLFRSSPEGQETQYF
NA,TRBV9,TRBJ2-1,16,CASSVEVVVDSSRQFF
NA,TRBV11-2,TRBJ2-1,16,CASSFGEGGHYNEQFF
once,TRBV3-1,TRBJ2-5,13,CASSPGIQETQYF
NA,TRBV15,TRBJ1-1,15,CATKTTTVKNTEAFF
NA,TRBV5-6,TRBJ2-1,16,CASSLRLVIDYNEQFF
NA,TRBV5-4,TRBJ2-5,16,CASSSSQRGVWKTQYF
NA,TRBV20-1,TRBJ1-5,13,CSATGGGNQPQHF
NA,TRBV20-1,TRBJ1-4,14,CSAYRDGGAEKLFF
NA,TRBV6-5,TRBJ2-3,15,CASSYLDRAVDTQYF
NA,TRBV5-6,TRBJ2-4,13,CASSFGTENIQYF
NA,TRBV19,TRBJ1-5,16,CASSIGQGNGNQPQHF
NA,TRBV3-1,TRBJ1-2,14,CASSHATGDYGYTF
NA,TRBV29-1,TRBJ2-7,10,CSVDTYEQYF
NA,TRBV10-2,TRBJ1-1,16,CASSDMQGRMNTEAFF
NA,TRBV7-9,TRBJ1-2,11,CASSAIYGYTF